The clone carrying this TCR beta chain was counted ten times or more. TCRdb re-called the 5' RACE reads with MiXCR, one entry per CDR3 protein. The sample has roughly 150,000 distinct CDR3 sequences; around 6.6% are singletons. This CDR3 region has 14 residues. Trimming at V came to 5 bases and at J to 3 bases, leaving 9 bases not matched to a gene. Germline V lookup: CDR1 DFQATT, CDR2 SNEGSKA (reference sequence). This specimen belongs to a study of CD8 T cells in ankylosing spondylitis. The receptor's source is a female donor with ankylosing spondylitis or in good health (not recorded which). Specimen: blood, either unsorted or a sorted T cell fraction (not recorded which). This sequence joins TRBV20-1 and TRBJ1-2; 7 bases match TRBD1. The CDR3 DNA follows: TGCAGTGCTGGCCTCCTTGGGACAGACTATGGCTACACCTTC. Translation: CSAGLLGTDYGYTF.